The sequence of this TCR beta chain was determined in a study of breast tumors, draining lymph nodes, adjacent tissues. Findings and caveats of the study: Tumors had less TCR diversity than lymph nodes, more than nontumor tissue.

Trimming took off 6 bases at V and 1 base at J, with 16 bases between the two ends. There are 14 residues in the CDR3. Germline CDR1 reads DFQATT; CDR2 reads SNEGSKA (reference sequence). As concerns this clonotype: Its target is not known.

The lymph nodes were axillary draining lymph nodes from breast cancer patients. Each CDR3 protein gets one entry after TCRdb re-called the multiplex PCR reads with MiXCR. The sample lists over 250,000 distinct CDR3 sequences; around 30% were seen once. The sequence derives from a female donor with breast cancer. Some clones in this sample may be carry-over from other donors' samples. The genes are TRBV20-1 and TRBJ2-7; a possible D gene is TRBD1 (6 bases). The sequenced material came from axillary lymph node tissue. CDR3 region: CSAHGGKGSYEQYF. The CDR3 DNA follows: TGCAGTGCGCATGGGGGCAAAGGGTCCTACGAGCAGTACTTC.